This T cell receptor (beta chain) appears in the sequencing data of a study of cytomegalovirus exposure and HLA in healthy donors. Findings and caveats of the study: For presence/absence analyses, sequencing depth was assumed to be roughly uniform across donors. Some TCR beta chains (about 170 of them) were listed as cytomegalovirus-associated.

Germline V gene lookup returns CDR1 LNHDA and CDR2 SQIVND (reference sequence). Trimming at V came to 8 bases and at J to 5 bases, leaving 8 bases not matched to a gene. The CDR3 has 14 amino acids. About this clone: Its antigen is as yet unknown.

It was with 60 Vbeta and 13 Jbeta primers that the PCR ran. Profiling relied on immunoSEQ multiplex PCR, and the TCRdb table lists in-frame clones only, not all of them. The data hold about 140,000 clones, with 60% to 80% observed a single time. The sequence was obtained from a man younger than 40 in good health and CMV-seronegative. The specimen sequenced was PBMCs. This chain connects TRBV19 to TRBJ2-5; 10 bases are shared with TRBD1. The chain's CDR3 is CASSGTGEWETQYF. DNA of the CDR3: TGTGCCAGTTCCGGGACAGGGGAATGGGAGACCCAGTACTTC.